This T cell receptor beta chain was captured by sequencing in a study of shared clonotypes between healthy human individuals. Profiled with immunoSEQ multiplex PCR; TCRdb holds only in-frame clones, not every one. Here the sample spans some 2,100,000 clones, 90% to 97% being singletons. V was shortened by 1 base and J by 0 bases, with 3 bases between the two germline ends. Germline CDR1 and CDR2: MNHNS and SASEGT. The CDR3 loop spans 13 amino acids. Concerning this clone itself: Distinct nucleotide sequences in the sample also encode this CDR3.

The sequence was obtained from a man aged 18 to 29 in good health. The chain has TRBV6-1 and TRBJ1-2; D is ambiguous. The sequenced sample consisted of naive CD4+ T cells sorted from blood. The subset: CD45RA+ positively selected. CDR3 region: CASSEGTNYGYTF. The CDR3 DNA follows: TGTGCCAGCAGTGAAGGAACTAACTATGGCTACACCTTC.